Sequencing of this T cell receptor (beta chain) was carried out in a study of T-cell reconstitution after alpha-beta-depleted transplantation in children. This clonotype turned up a few times. The CDR3 totals 16 residues. Germline lookup yields CDR1 LGHNA and CDR2 YSLEER. V gave up 3 bases and J gave up 0 bases, with 12 bases separating them. Unique molecular identifiers featured in how the TCRbeta library was prepared. TCRdb reanalysed the PCR reads using MiXCR and keeps one entry per CDR3 protein. The sample includes about 500,000 distinct CDR3 sequences, 32% of them seen just once. The sequence derives from a human donor who donated a stem cell graft to a child with aplastic anemia. Sequenced material: PBMCs from the stem cell graft donor, taken from the stem cell graft. The chain couples TRBV4-3 to TRBJ2-4; D not certain. This CDR3 is CASSHVPQLAKNIQYF. The CDR3, as DNA: TGCGCCAGCAGCCATGTTCCACAGCTAGCCAAAAACATTCAGTACTTC.